These 22 T cell receptor beta chains were all obtained from the same sample, sequenced in a study of blood T cells in healthy people across ages. A J-beta primer mix and a sample-barcoded 5' primer were used in a second PCR of roughly 6 to 12 cycles. TCRdb analysed the 5' RACE reads with MiXCR anew, one entry per CDR3 protein. This table has 800,000 to 950,000 distinct CDR3 sequences, 25% to 30% appearing once. This sample was shared with a second study, whose subject was T cells of mothers and their children.

The sequencing input was blood. These receptors were taken from a woman aged 40-49 years in good health.

This clonotype was found a few times. One junction end disagrees with the germline gene, perhaps due to a read error. This sequence joins TRBV20-1 and TRBJ2-3, with D uncertain. CDR3 length: 15 residues. CDR1 is DFQATT and CDR2 is SNEGSKA in the germline V gene (reference sequence). The CDR3 here is CSARGAQILTDMQYF. The CDR3 coding sequence is TGCAGTGCTAGAGGGGCGCAGATCCTCACAGATATGCAGTATTTT.

This clonotype was observed a handful of times. The chain has TRBV15 and TRBJ1-1; TRBD1 agrees at 7 bases. Per germline, CDR1 LNHNV and CDR2 YYDKDF (reference sequence). This CDR3 has 18 residues. Unmatched junction bases numbered 16, after V lost 4 bases and J lost 2 bases. This CDR3 is CATSISTGTGAGNTEAFF. The CDR3 DNA reads as TGTGCCACCAGCATCTCCACCGGCACAGGGGCTGGAAACACTGAAGCTTTCTTT.

The J gene is TRBJ1-1, the V gene TRBV28; D unresolved. The CDR3 has 15 amino acids. Looked up from germline, CDR1 is MDHEN and CDR2 is SYDVKM. The germline V and J ends were trimmed by 2 bases and 2 bases, with 12 bases remaining between them. The CDR3 bases are TGTGCCAGCAGTTTAGCCTCGGGCGGTAACACTGAAGCTTTCTTT. It codes for CASSLASGGNTEAFF.

This clonotype has a handful of counts. The chain is built from TRBV14 and TRBJ2-7; tentative D call: TRBD1 (5 bases). The CDR3 sequence is 14 residues long. V lost 1 base and J 3 bases, leaving 10 bases between the germline ends. CDR1 SGHDN and CDR2 FVKESK come from the germline V gene. The DNA of the CDR3 is TGTGCCAGCAGCCAAGCGCGGCAGGGCTACGAGCAGTACTTC. The encoded protein is CASSQARQGYEQYF.

The J gene is TRBJ1-6, the V gene TRBV5-1; no clear D. V was pared by 1 base and J by 9 bases, with 14 bases between. Germline V gives CDR1 SGHRS, CDR2 YFSETQ. The CDR3 totals 15 residues. The CDR3 loop reads CASSLSMGDISPLHF. The CDR3 region has the DNA TGCGCCAGCAGCTTGTCGATGGGTGATATTTCACCCCTCCACTTT. Full variable domain (outside the CDR3, taken from reference TRBV5-1 and TRBJ1-6): KAGVTQTPRYLIKTRGQQVTLSCSPISGHRSVSWYQQTPGQGLQFLFEYFSETQRNKGNFPGRFSGRQFSNSRSEMNVSTLELGDSALYLCASSLSMGDISPLHFGNGTRLTVT.

This clonotype was seen only a few times. This sequence joins TRBV6-5 and TRBJ2-2; D possibly corresponds to TRBD2 (5 bases). The CDR3 has 14 amino acids. V lost 8 bases, J lost 0 bases, and 10 bases lay in between. The V gene's germline CDR1 is MNHEY and CDR2 SVGAGI. The DNA of the CDR3 is TGTGCCAGCGCCCGAGCGGCGAACACCGGGGAGCTGTTTTTT. As protein: CASARAANTGELFF.

The chain combines TRBV9 with TRBJ1-5, with D possibly matching TRBD1 (5 bases). Trimming removed 2 bases from V and 4 bases from J, with 10 bases in between. The CDR3 extends over 14 amino acids. Germline CDR1 SGDLS, CDR2 YYNGEE. The chain's CDR3 is CASSVGTENQPQHF. CDR3 sequence (DNA): TGTGCCAGCAGCGTTGGGACTGAGAATCAGCCCCAGCATTTT.

This clonotype was seen a few times. The chain has TRBV27 and TRBJ2-7, with D hard to call. The germline V and J ends were trimmed by 6 bases and 8 bases, with 14 bases remaining between them. Germline V gives CDR1 MNHEY, CDR2 SMNVEV (reference sequence). The CDR3 has 12 residues. Here the CDR3 reads CASRNNPGQQYF. In DNA form, the CDR3 reads TGTGCCAGCAGAAATAATCCGGGCCAGCAGTACTTC.

This clonotype appeared a few times. V is TRBV5-8 and J is TRBJ1-1; D might be TRBD1 (5 bases). The V gene lost 4 bases and the J gene lost 6 bases, with 16 bases spanning the gap. There are 14 residues in the CDR3. Germline V gives CDR1 SGHTS, CDR2 YDEGEE. CDR3 nucleotide sequence: TGTGCCAGCAGCCAAATACAGAGGGGCTCTGAAGCTTTCTTT. It specifies CASSQIQRGSEAFF.

This clonotype has just a few counts. The chain recombines TRBV9 with TRBJ1-1; D gene unclear. CDR3 size: 12 residues. Per the germline V gene, CDR1 is SGDLS and CDR2 is YYNGEE. Trimming left V 0 bases short and J 10 bases short, with 10 bases between. CDR3 sequence (DNA): TGTGCCAGCAGCGTAGGTGTGTCGGGAGCTTTCTTT. Its translation is CASSVGVSGAFF.

This clonotype was seen many times. J is TRBJ1-2 and V is TRBV29-1, with 10 bases that match TRBD1. Looked up from germline, CDR1 is SQVTM and CDR2 is ANQGSEA. CDR3 length: 12 residues. The trim removed 3 bases at V and 8 bases at J, leaving 3 bases unmatched. For the CDR3, the DNA is TGCAGCGTTGATGGGACAGGGGAAGGCTACACCTTC. Protein sequence: CSVDGTGEGYTF. Full variable domain (outside the CDR3, taken from reference TRBV29-1 and TRBJ1-2): SAVISQKPSRDICQRGTSLTIQCQVDSQVTMMFWYRQQPGQSLTLIATANQGSEATYESGFVIDKFPISRPNLTFSTLTVSNMSPEDSSIYLCSVDGTGEGYTFGSGTRLTVV.

At least ten counts were recorded for this clonotype. The rearrangement links TRBV7-9 to TRBJ2-1; 7 bases line up with TRBD2. This CDR3 spans 13 amino acids. Germline CDR1 reads SEHNR; CDR2 reads FQNEAQ (reference sequence). Trimming took 8 bases from V and 7 from J; bases not matched to a gene: 8. The DNA of the CDR3 is TGTGCCAGCCCCGGAACTAGCGTTAATGAGCAGTTCTTC. This encodes CASPGTSVNEQFF.

Remarks on this clonotype: A much bigger clone sits one base away, suggesting this may be a read error. The chain recombines TRBV2 with TRBJ1-5, with D possibly matching TRBD1 (5 bases). Germline-derived CDR1 and CDR2 are SNHLY and FYNNEI. The CDR3 covers 15 residues. The DNA of the CDR3 is TGTGCCAGCAGTGCACGGAGGTGGGGCAATCAGCCCCGGCATTTT. Protein: CASSARRWGNQPRHF.

With regard to this clonotype: One junction end disagrees with the germline gene, perhaps due to a read error. The chain is built from TRBV5-1 and TRBJ1-2, with D unresolved. The germline V gene has CDR1 SGHRS and CDR2 YFSETQ. The CDR3 is made up of 14 amino acids. The CDR3 coding sequence is TGCGCCAACAGCTCGGAACCAGCTAACTATGGCTACACCTTC. Residues: CANSSEPANYGYTF.

This clonotype was counted between two and nine times. This sequence joins TRBV20-1 and TRBJ1-1; D is undetermined. Per germline, CDR1 DFQATT and CDR2 SNEGSKA (reference sequence). The ends were cut back, 2 bases at V and 0 bases at J, with 10 bases in the middle. The CDR3 consists of 14 residues. CDR3 nucleotide sequence: TGCAGTGCTAGACGTCGGGCCATGAACACTGAAGCTTTCTTT. This gives the protein CSARRRAMNTEAFF.

The V and J genes are TRBV6-1 and TRBJ1-1; no clear D gene. Germline assignment: CDR1 MNHNS and CDR2 SASEGT. The V end lost 4 bases, the J end lost 11 bases, and 20 bases lay between the germline ends. The CDR3 loop spans 14 amino acids. The CDR3: CASSGLAGNPRAFF. CDR3 DNA: TGTGCCAGCAGTGGATTGGCGGGGAATCCTCGGGCTTTCTTT.

This clonotype came up a few times. The chain employs TRBV29-1 and TRBJ1-3; possible D gene TRBD1, 6 bases. CDR1 is SQVTM, CDR2 ANQGSEA, per germline. The CDR3 is made up of 15 amino acids. The germline V and J ends were trimmed by 1 base and 4 bases, with 14 bases remaining between them. The CDR3 loop reads CSVEGRQGTGNTIYF. The CDR3 nucleotides read TGCAGCGTTGAAGGAAGGCAGGGGACGGGAAACACCATATATTTT.

V is TRBV12-3 or TRBV12-4 and J is TRBJ2-2, with D perhaps matching TRBD1 or TRBD2 (5 bases each). The CDR3 contains 17 residues. V was shortened by 6 bases and J by 5 bases, with 22 bases between the two germline ends. The CDR3 region has the DNA TGTGCCAGCAGCCTGTTGAAGTCAGGGACGGGAACCGGGGAGCTGTTTTTT. Residues: CASSLLKSGTGTGELFF.

Here the CDR3 DNA reads TGCAGTGCTAGAGTCCCAGAGAATCAGCCCCAGCATTTT. Its translation is CSARVPENQPQHF. V and J are TRBV20-1 and TRBJ1-5; D is unresolved. Germline lookup yields CDR1 DFQATT and CDR2 SNEGSKA (reference sequence). Trimming left V 1 base short and J 4 bases short, with 8 bases between. This CDR3 contains 13 residues.

The rearrangement joins TRBV6-1 to TRBJ2-1; a weak D match, TRBD1 (5 bases). TRBJ2-7 explains the end of the DNA better; the J call may be wrong. Germline V gene sequence: CDR1 MNHNS, CDR2 SASEGT. CDR3 size: 19 residues. As DNA, the CDR3 is TGTGCCAGCAGTGAATTTCCATCTTGGCAGGGTTACTCCTACAATGAGCAGTACTTC. Its protein is CASSEFPSWQGYSYNEQYF.

The rearrangement links TRBV4-1 to TRBJ2-5, with TRBD2 matching over 7 bases. Looked up from germline, CDR1 is MGHRA and CDR2 is YSYEKL. This CDR3 is built from 17 residues. V lost 0 bases, J lost 1 base, and 8 bases stayed unmatched. The CDR3 nucleotides are TGCGCCAGCAGCCAAGATGGAGAGCGGGGACTCCAAGAGACCCAGTACTTC. Translating gives CASSQDGERGLQETQYF.

In the case of this clonotype: A much larger clone is a single base away; this may be a read error. The rearrangement links TRBV7-2 to TRBJ2-5, with 10 positions matching TRBD1. V shed 4 bases, J shed 11 bases, and the junction held 13 bases outside the gene matches. The length of the CDR3 is 15 residues. The germline V gene encodes CDR1 SGHTA and CDR2 FQGNSA. The CDR3 reads CASSSGQGSLVAQYF. The CDR3 region has the DNA TGTGCCAGCAGCTCGGGACAGGGGTCCCTCGTGGCGCAGTACTTC.